The 26 T cell receptor beta chains reported below all come from one sample, sequenced in a study of T cell changes during pregnancy in multiple sclerosis. Data came from immunoSEQ multiplex PCR; TCRdb stores just in-frame clones and leaves some out. The sample has under 70,000 clones, roughly nine tenths seen once. The sequences come from CD4+ T cells from peripheral blood mononuclear cells, collected after pregnancy. The receptors originated from a female donor in good health, enrolled as a control in a pregnancy study.

This chain links TRBV30 with TRBJ1-1, with 11 nucleotides matching TRBD1. The CDR3 runs 15 residues. CDR1 and CDR2 from the germline V gene are GTSNPN and SVGIG (reference sequence). Trimming cost V 3 bases and J 0 bases; bases outside gene matches: 3. In DNA, the CDR3 is TGTGCCTGGAGCCGGGGACAGGGGGTGAACACTGAAGCTTTCTTT. Translation gives CAWSRGQGVNTEAFF.

The genes are TRBV5-1 and TRBJ1-2, with unresolved D. CDR3 size: 14 residues. Germline CDR1 reads SGHRS; CDR2 reads YFSETQ. Trimming pared 0 bases from V and 4 bases from J, leaving 10 bases between. CDR3 sequence: CASSLDRGTYGYTF. CDR3 coding DNA: TGCGCCAGCAGCTTGGATCGGGGTACCTATGGCTACACCTTC.

This rearrangement joins TRBV30 to TRBJ2-2, with D perhaps TRBD1 (6 bases). V was cut by 0 bases and J by 5 bases, with 19 bases left in between. Germline V lookup: CDR1 GTSNPN, CDR2 SVGIG (reference sequence). The CDR3 consists of 17 residues. The CDR3 sequence is CAWSVTTPITGTGELFF. The CDR3 region has the DNA TGTGCCTGGAGTGTTACCACGCCAATCACAGGGACCGGGGAGCTGTTTTTT.

The CDR3 sequence: CSVVYRGRGGPDTEAFF. The DNA of the CDR3 is TGCAGCGTTGTTTATAGGGGGCGAGGGGGTCCGGACACTGAAGCTTTCTTT. The chain couples TRBV29-1 to TRBJ1-1, with 7 nucleotides matching TRBD1. The V gene end was trimmed by 4 bases and the J gene end by 3 bases; junction bases not matched to a gene: 17. The CDR3 is 17 residues long. Germline assignment: CDR1 SQVTM and CDR2 ANQGSEA.

This chain uses TRBV21-1 with TRBJ1-2; the table's D call TRBD1 went unverified against the DNA. TRBV21-1 is tagged as a pseudogene. The CDR3 is 19 amino acids. The CDR3 loop is CASSKAQDQTGPFLYGYTF. CDR3 nucleotide sequence: TGTGCCAGCAGCAAAGCTCAAGATCAGACAGGTCCTTTCCTCTATGGCTACACCTTC.

The chain recombines TRBV7-8 with TRBJ2-1; 13 bases are a match to TRBD2. In germline, CDR1 is SGHVS, CDR2 FQNEAQ. The CDR3 is 16 residues long. J was trimmed by 3 bases and V by 4 bases; bases with no gene match: 3. The CDR3 loop is CASSWGLAGNYNEQFF. CDR3 in DNA: TGTGCCAGCAGCTGGGGACTAGCGGGGAACTACAATGAGCAGTTCTTC.

The genes are TRBV9 and TRBJ2-5, with TRBD1 identical over 7 bases. V dropped 3 bases and J dropped 4; count of bases not matched to a gene: 9. Germline loops: CDR1 SGDLS, CDR2 YYNGEE. The CDR3 contains 15 residues. CDR3: CASSASTGERETQYF. CDR3 DNA: TGTGCCAGCAGCGCAAGTACAGGGGAAAGAGAGACCCAGTACTTC.

The chain links TRBV25-1 to TRBJ1-6, with D hard to call. The V and J ends lost 3 bases and 10 bases respectively, with 10 bases between them. The CDR3 consists of 13 residues. The germline CDR1 and CDR2 sequences are MGHDK and SYGVNS. The CDR3 loop is CASSDSGSSPLHF. DNA for the CDR3: TGTGCCAGCAGTGACTCCGGGTCGTCACCCCTCCACTTT.

The gene calls are TRBV9 and TRBJ2-3; 7 nucleotides match TRBD2. Germline V gives CDR1 SGDLS, CDR2 YYNGEE. With 2 bases clipped from V and 2 bases from J, the junction kept 8 bases outside the gene matches. The CDR3 extends over 16 amino acids. CDR3 bases: TGTGCCAGCAGCGTCTTACACGGGGGGAACACAGATACGCAGTATTTT. This codes for CASSVLHGGNTDTQYF.

The chain is built from TRBV6-5 and TRBJ2-7; 7 bases fit TRBD2. Losses at the gene ends were 8 bases for V and 0 bases for J; bases not matched to a gene: 4. In germline, CDR1 is MNHEY, CDR2 SVGAGI. This CDR3 is 13 amino acids long. CDR3 loop: CASGRDSSYEQYF. CDR3 sequence (DNA): TGTGCCAGCGGGAGGGACTCCTCCTACGAGCAGTACTTC.

The CDR3 DNA reads TGTGCTAGTGGTTTGTTTCAGGGGGCCTCGGGACAGCCCCAGCATTTT. Its translation is CASGLFQGASGQPQHF. This sequence joins TRBV12-5 and TRBJ1-5; 8 bases are shared with TRBD1. The germline gives CDR1 LGHNT, CDR2 FRNRAP. The CDR3 is made up of 16 amino acids. After removal of 2 bases from V and 7 bases from J, the junction contained 10 bases not matched to a gene.

This rearrangement joins TRBV7-3 to TRBJ2-7, with 12 positions matching TRBD2. V was clipped by 10 bases and J by 5 bases; unmatched bases: 6. The CDR3 sequence is 13 residues long. Germline V gene lookup returns CDR1 SGHTA and CDR2 FQGTGA. CDR3 loop: CATSSGGADEQYF. Here the CDR3 DNA reads TGTGCCACCTCTAGCGGGGGGGCAGACGAGCAGTACTTC.

This CDR3 is CASSQDRPENTGELFF. CDR3 DNA: TGCGCCAGCAGCCAAGACAGGCCGGAGAACACCGGGGAGCTGTTTTTT. V usage is TRBV4-3 and J usage is TRBJ2-2; D unresolved. Germline V gives CDR1 LGHNA, CDR2 YSLEER. The CDR3 is made up of 16 amino acids. Trimming pared 0 bases from V and 1 base from J, leaving 9 bases between.

The genes are TRBV5-4 and TRBJ2-6; a possible D gene is TRBD2 (5 bases). Deletions cut 5 bases from V and 0 bases from J, with 15 bases between. Germline-derived CDR1 and CDR2 are SGHNT and YYREEE (reference sequence). The CDR3 extends over 17 amino acids. CDR3 DNA sequence: TGTGCCAGCAGTCCCGGTGGACTGACCTCTGGGGCCAACGTCCTGACTTTC. Its protein product is CASSPGGLTSGANVLTF.

V is TRBV5-4 and J is TRBJ2-7, with 9 bases aligning to TRBD2. CDR3 size: 15 residues. CDR1 and CDR2 (germline): SGHNT, YYREEE (reference sequence). J gave up 5 bases and V 0 bases, and 6 bases lay outside the gene matches. The CDR3 DNA sequence: TGTGCCAGCAGCTTGGCTCGCGGGGGGGCCGACGAGCAGTACTTC. This sequence encodes CASSLARGGADEQYF.

V gene TRBV20-1 combines with J gene TRBJ2-7, with a possible D match to TRBD1 (5 bases). This CDR3 region has 11 residues. Germline assignment: CDR1 DFQATT and CDR2 SNEGSKA (reference sequence). Trimming removed 2 bases at V and 5 bases at J, with 7 bases between. The CDR3: CSARWGHEQYF. The CDR3 DNA sequence: TGCAGTGCTAGATGGGGCCACGAGCAGTACTTC.

This chain joins TRBV4-1 and TRBJ1-5, with no clear D. With 0 bases removed from V and 5 bases from J, the gap between germline ends came to 17 bases. The CDR3 loop spans 17 amino acids. In germline, CDR1 is MGHRA, CDR2 YSYEKL. The DNA of the CDR3 is TGCGCCAGCAGCCAAGATCCGACGTCAGCGAAGTATCAGCCCCAGCATTTT. It codes for CASSQDPTSAKYQPQHF.

The chain has TRBV30 and TRBJ2-2, with 7 bases that match TRBD1. The CDR3 totals 13 residues. Germline-derived CDR1 and CDR2 are GTSNPN and SVGIG (reference sequence). V lost 8 bases, J lost 8 bases, and 11 bases stayed unmatched. The DNA of the CDR3 is TGTGCCGCAGTCACGAGGGGGCCTGGGGAGCTGTTTTTT. This encodes CAAVTRGPGELFF.

The V call is TRBV15, the J call TRBJ1-3; D is ambiguous. Germline values: CDR1 LNHNV, CDR2 YYDKDF (reference sequence). This CDR3 region has 16 residues. V lost 1 base to trimming and J lost 0 bases, with 10 bases between them. CDR3: CATSRAYIVSGNTIYF. CDR3 coding DNA: TGTGCCACCAGCAGAGCTTACATCGTCTCTGGAAACACCATATATTTT.

Written as DNA, the CDR3 is TGTGCCAGCAGCTTAGGGCAATCACCCTACGAGCAGTACTTC. It codes for CASSLGQSPYEQYF. This chain joins TRBV7-2 and TRBJ2-7; no definite D call. Germline values: CDR1 SGHTA, CDR2 FQGNSA. The length of the CDR3 is 14 residues. Trimming took off 1 base at V and 2 bases at J, with 9 bases between the two ends.

The V and J genes are TRBV7-2 and TRBJ1-1; a weak D match, TRBD1 (5 bases). CDR1 is SGHTA, CDR2 FQGNSA, per germline. V gave up 5 bases and J gave up 7 bases, with 14 bases separating them. CDR3 size: 13 residues. CDR3 residues: CASSKPGISEAFF. The CDR3 DNA sequence: TGTGCCAGCAGCAAGCCAGGGATTAGTGAAGCTTTCTTT. Variable domain in full (rest from reference TRBV7-2 and TRBJ1-1): GAGVSQSPSNKVTEKGKDVELRCDPISGHTALYWYRQSLGQGLEFLIYFQGNSAPDKSGLPSDRFSAERTGGSVSTLTIQRTQQEDSAVYLCASSKPGISEAFFGQGTRLTVV.

This sequence joins TRBV4-2 and TRBJ1-2, with 9 bases matching TRBD1. CDR1 is LGHNA and CDR2 is YNFKEQ in the germline V gene. With V trimmed by 0 bases and J by 8 bases, 13 bases remained unmatched. The CDR3 has 17 amino acids. The CDR3: CASSQDGLGTGLEGYTF. The CDR3, as DNA: TGTGCCAGCAGCCAAGACGGGCTCGGGACAGGGTTGGAAGGCTACACCTTC.

The chain is built from TRBV5-1 and TRBJ2-7; possibly TRBD1 for D (6 bases). CDR3 length equals 14 residues. Trimming pared 3 bases from V and 1 base from J, leaving 11 bases between. In germline, CDR1 is SGHRS, CDR2 YFSETQ. The CDR3 DNA is TGCGCCAGCAGCTGGCCGGACAGATCCTACGAGCAGTACTTC. The encoded protein is CASSWPDRSYEQYF.

V gene TRBV4-3 combines with J gene TRBJ1-2; possibly TRBD1 for D (6 bases). This CDR3 contains 15 residues. Deletions cut 1 base from V and 1 base from J, with 10 bases between. Germline CDR1 reads LGHNA; CDR2 reads YSLEER. In nucleotides, the CDR3 is TGCGCCAGCAGCCAAGTCATAGGGGGTAACTATGGCTACACCTTC. This translates into CASSQVIGGNYGYTF.

The CDR3, as DNA: TGTGCCAGCAGCTTATATCGGAACACCGGGGAGCTGTTTTTT. Its protein is CASSLYRNTGELFF. This rearrangement joins TRBV7-2 to TRBJ2-2, with unresolved D. The germline V gene has CDR1 SGHTA and CDR2 FQGNSA. V was shortened by 2 bases and J by 1 base, with 5 bases between the two germline ends. The CDR3 length is 14 residues.

J is TRBJ1-2 and V is TRBV7-2; D is perhaps TRBD1 (6 bases). V dropped 5 bases and J dropped 6 bases, with 13 bases sitting between them. Germline assignment: CDR1 SGHTA and CDR2 FQGNSA. The CDR3 length is 13 residues. The CDR3 DNA reads as TGTGCCAGCAGCCGGGGACAAAGGGATGGCTACACCTTC. It is translated as CASSRGQRDGYTF.